This T cell receptor beta chain is from a study of beta chain features in type 1 diabetes. Points from the study as a whole: Among patients with Type 1 diabetes, TCRB CDR3s were moderately but significantly shorter in every one of the four CD4+ subsets.

cDNA synthesis used the whole RNA isolate, giving expressed TCRB sequences. The table came from immunoSEQ multiplex PCR; TCRdb's copy has only in-frame clones and leaves some out. The sample contains 500,000 to 850,000 clones, over 13% of which appear only once. The CDR3 has 14 amino acids. Per the germline V gene, CDR1 is MNHEY and CDR2 is SVGAGI. V lost 5 bases to trimming and J lost 3 bases; unmatched junction nucleotides: 5. As for this clone: Its cognate antigen is unknown.

This sequence joins TRBV6-5 and TRBJ2-7; TRBD2 matches at 9 bases. The sequenced sample was naive CD4+ T cells from blood. The sequence was collected from a man between 18 and 29 years old with type 1 diabetes. CDR3 in amino acids: CASSRTSVNYEQYF. The CDR3 coding sequence is TGTGCCAGCAGTCGGACTAGCGTGAACTACGAGCAGTACTTC.